This T cell receptor beta chain was observed in a study of tumor-infiltrating lymphocytes in localized non-small cell lung cancer. The study's findings and limits: Immunotypes IM1 and IM2 had similar TCR-derived T-cell fractions.

CDR1 is SGHTA, CDR2 FQGNSA, per germline. The CDR3 runs 12 residues. V dropped 2 bases and J dropped 5 bases, with 7 bases sitting between them. Data came from immunoSEQ multiplex PCR; TCRdb stores just in-frame clones and leaves some out. The table records about 12,000 clones, about 78% of them present only once. As regards this clone: Its antigen is not known.

The sample consisted of uninvolved lung tissue not adjacent to the tumor. The V and J genes are TRBV7-2 and TRBJ2-7; no clear D. This TCR came from a human donor with non-small cell lung cancer. The CDR3 nucleotides are TGTGCCAGCAGCTTAAAATTCCACGAGCAGTACTTC. This sequence encodes CASSLKFHEQYF.